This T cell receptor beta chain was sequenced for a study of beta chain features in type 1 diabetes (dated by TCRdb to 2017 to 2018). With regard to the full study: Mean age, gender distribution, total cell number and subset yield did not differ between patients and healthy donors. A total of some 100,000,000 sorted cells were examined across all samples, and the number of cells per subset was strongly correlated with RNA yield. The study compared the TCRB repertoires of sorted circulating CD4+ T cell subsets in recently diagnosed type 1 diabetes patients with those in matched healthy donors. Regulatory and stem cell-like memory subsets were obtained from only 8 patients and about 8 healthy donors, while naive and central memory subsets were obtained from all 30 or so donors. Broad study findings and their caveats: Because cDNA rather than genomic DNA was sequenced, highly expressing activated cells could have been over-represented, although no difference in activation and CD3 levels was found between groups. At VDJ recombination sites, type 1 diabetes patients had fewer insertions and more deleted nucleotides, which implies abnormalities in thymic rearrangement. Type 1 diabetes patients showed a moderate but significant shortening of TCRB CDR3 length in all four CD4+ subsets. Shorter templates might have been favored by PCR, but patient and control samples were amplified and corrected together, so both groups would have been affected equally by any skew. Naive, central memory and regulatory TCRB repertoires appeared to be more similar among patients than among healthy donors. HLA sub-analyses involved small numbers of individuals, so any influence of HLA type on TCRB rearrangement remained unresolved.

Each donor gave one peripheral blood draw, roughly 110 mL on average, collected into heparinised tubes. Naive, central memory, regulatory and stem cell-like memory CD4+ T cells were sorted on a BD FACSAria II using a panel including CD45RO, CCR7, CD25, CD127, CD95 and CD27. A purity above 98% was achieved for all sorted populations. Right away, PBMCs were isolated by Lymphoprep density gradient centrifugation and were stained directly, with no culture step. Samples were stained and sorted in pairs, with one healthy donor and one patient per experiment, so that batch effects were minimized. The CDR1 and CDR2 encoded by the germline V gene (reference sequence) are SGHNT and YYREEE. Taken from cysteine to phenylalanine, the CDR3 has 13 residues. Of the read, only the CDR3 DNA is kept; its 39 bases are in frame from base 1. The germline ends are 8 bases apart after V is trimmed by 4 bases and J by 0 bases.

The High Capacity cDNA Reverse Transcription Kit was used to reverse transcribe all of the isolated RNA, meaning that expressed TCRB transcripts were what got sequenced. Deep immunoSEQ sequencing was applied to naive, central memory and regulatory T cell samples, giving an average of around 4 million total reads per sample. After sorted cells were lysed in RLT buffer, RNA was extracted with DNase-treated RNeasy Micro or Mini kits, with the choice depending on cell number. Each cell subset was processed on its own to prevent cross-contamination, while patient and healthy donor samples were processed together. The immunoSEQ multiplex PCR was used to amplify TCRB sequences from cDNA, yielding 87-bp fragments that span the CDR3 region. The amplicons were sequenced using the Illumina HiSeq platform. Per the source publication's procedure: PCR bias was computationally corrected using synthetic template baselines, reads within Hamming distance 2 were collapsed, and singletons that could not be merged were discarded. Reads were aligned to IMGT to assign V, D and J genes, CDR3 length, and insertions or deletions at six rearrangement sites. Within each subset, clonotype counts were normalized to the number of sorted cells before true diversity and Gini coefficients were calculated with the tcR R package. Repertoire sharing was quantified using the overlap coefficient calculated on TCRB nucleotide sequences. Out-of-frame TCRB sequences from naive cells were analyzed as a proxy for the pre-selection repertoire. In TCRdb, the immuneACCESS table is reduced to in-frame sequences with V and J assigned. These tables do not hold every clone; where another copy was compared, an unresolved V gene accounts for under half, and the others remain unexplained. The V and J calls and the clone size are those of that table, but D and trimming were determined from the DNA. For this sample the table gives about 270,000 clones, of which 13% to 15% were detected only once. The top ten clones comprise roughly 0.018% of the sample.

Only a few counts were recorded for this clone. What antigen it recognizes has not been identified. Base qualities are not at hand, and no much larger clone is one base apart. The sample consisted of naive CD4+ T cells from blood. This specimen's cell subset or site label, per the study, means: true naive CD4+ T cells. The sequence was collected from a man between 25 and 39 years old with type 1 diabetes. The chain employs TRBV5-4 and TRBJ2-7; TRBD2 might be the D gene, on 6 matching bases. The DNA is TGTGCCAGCAGCCTAGCGCACTCCTACGAGCAGTACTTC. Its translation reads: CASSLAHSYEQYF.